Included here is one T cell receptor (beta chain) sequence, with context. The data originate from a study of blood T cell repertoires in COVID-19. The wider study: Sites across the United States, Italy and Spain contributed samples from acute and convalescent COVID-19. In each case, the material was cDNA or gDNA derived from T cells, B-cell-depleted T cells, or PBMCs.

CDR3 length: 13 amino acids. The ends were cut back, 2 bases at V and 6 bases at J, with 7 bases in the middle. CDR1 and CDR2 from the germline V gene are SGHTA and FQGTGA. Original methodology: Estimated nucleated cell counts came from reference gene primer amplification. The repertoire was sequenced with immunoSEQ multiplex PCR; TCRdb's copy has only in-frame clones and lacks some. From that table come the V and J calls and clone size; the DNA was used to work out D and trimming. The repertoire holds some 200,000 clones, about 89% seen once, with roughly 5% in the top ten. The source of this sequence is a woman in her thirties or forties with acute or convalescent COVID-19. Sequenced input: peripheral blood. The genes are TRBV7-3 and TRBJ2-2; no clear D gene. DNA of the CDR3: TGTGCCAGCAGCTTATCCCCCGCCGGGGAGCTGTTTTTT. As protein: CASSLSPAGELFF.